This T cell receptor (beta chain) was sequenced in a study of T-cell reconstitution after alpha-beta-depleted transplantation in children (dated by TCRdb to 2016 to 2017). In the study overall: Using TCR repertoire profiling, the study followed T-cell immune reconstitution in a quantitative way in children after TCRalphabeta/CD19-depleted allogeneic hematopoietic cell transplantation.

Trimming accounts for 4 bases at V and 5 bases at J, while the number of junction bases matched to no gene is 8. CDR1 and CDR2 are drawn from the germline V gene: SQVTM, ANQGSEA. The CDR3 holds 14 amino acids from the cysteine to the phenylalanine. The DNA shown is the 42-base CDR3, in frame from base 1. Remarks on this clonotype: Its binding antigen is unknown. No much larger clone is present one base from it, and per-base qualities are unavailable.

The library was produced with PCR. Sequencer: Illumina HiSeq 2500. TCR library preparation used molecular barcoding, with unique molecular identifiers applied to normalize quantification of the TCRbeta repertoire. TCRdb's own reprocessing of the public reads used fastp at Q25 and MiXCR and kept productive beta chains. Each CDR3 protein gets just one entry, which takes the most common genes and DNA from the rows behind it. The sample profile shows some 95,000 distinct CDR3 sequences; around 22% of them were found once. About a fifth of the sample lies in the top ten. What the work shows at the level of the full study, not this receptor alone: Apparently early alphabetaT-cell count recovery about two months after transplant reportedly relied on only several hundred rapidly expanded clones derived from non-depleted graft cells. In some patients, the high TCRbeta diversity seen at day 60 was put down to recipient T cells and intrathymic progenitors that had survived conditioning. The frequencies of hyperexpanded clones fell over the following months, and after one year, T-cell counts and TCRbeta diversity were mostly attributed to newly produced T cells.

The treatment or condition label corresponds to: allogeneic hematopoietic cell transplantation with graft depleted of TCRalphabeta T cells and CD19 B cells. The transplant recipients were children given TCRalphabeta/CD19-depleted allogeneic hematopoietic cell grafts. The specimen comprised PBMCs, sampled before TCRalphabeta/CD19-depleted stem cell transplant. The chain links TRBV29-1 with TRBJ2-3; TRBD2 matches 8 bases in the middle. The receptor comes from a boy aged 2 to 10 with acute lymphoblastic leukemia, due to receive a stem cell transplant. The DNA reads TGCAGCGTTGTCTTGGCGGGAGGTCAAGATACGCAGTATTTT. It codes for CSVVLAGGQDTQYF.